The 4 T cell receptor beta chains in this list originate from one sample, sequenced in a study of blood T cells in healthy people across ages. Sample-barcoded 5' priming and a J-beta primer mix drove a second PCR of 7 to 11 cycles. TCRdb processed the 5' RACE reads anew with MiXCR; each CDR3 protein has one entry. The sample contains 1.5 million to 2 million distinct CDR3 sequences, just under 50% of which appear only once. Source material: blood. These receptors all come from a woman between 40 and 50 years old in good health.

This clonotype showed up just once. The chain's CDR3 is CASSLDWVVLDTQYF. The CDR3 nucleotides read TGTGCCAGCAGCTTAGACTGGGTTGTATTAGATACGCAGTATTTT. The V and J genes are TRBV11-2 and TRBJ2-3, with D uncertain. From germline, CDR1 is SGHAT and CDR2 FQNNGV. CDR3 length equals 15 residues. V lost 0 bases and J 5 bases, leaving 12 bases between the germline ends.

The V gene is TRBV7-2, the J gene TRBJ1-2; D is uncertain. V dropped 5 bases and J dropped 5 bases, with 18 bases sitting between them. Germline CDR1 reads SGHTA; CDR2 reads FQGNSA. The CDR3 has 15 amino acids. CDR3 loop: CASSLPTQTLYGYTF. CDR3 nucleotide sequence: TGTGCCAGCAGCCTACCGACACAGACCCTGTATGGCTACACCTTC.

The rearrangement links TRBV27 to TRBJ1-1; TRBD1 agrees at 7 bases. Germline-derived CDR1 and CDR2 are MNHEY and SMNVEV (reference sequence). The CDR3 is made up of 13 amino acids. Germline trimming cut 5 bases from V and 4 bases from J; bases unmatched to any gene: 4. CDR3 region: CASSRTGFTEAFF. The CDR3 DNA is TGTGCCAGCAGTCGGACAGGTTTCACTGAAGCTTTCTTT.

For this clonotype: At one boundary the junction diverges from the germline segment, which might be a read error. The chain joins TRBV7-2 to TRBJ1-4; a possible D gene is TRBD1 (6 bases). The CDR3 contains 17 residues. Germline CDR1 and CDR2: SGHTA and FQGNSA. CDR3 DNA: TGTGCCAGCAACTTAGTTGGCAGGGGAGCAACTAATGAAAAACTGTTTTTT. It encodes CASNLVGRGATNEKLFF.